The clone carrying this T cell receptor (beta chain) was counted many times. This entry belongs to a study of identical twins. CDR3 length: 12 residues. From germline, CDR1 is KGHDR and CDR2 SFDVKD. V gave up 4 bases and J gave up 11 bases, with 11 bases separating them. Unique molecular identifiers were present on the cDNA, and a universal primer site came from template switching. TCRdb reprocessed the 5' RACE reads with MiXCR, giving one entry per CDR3 protein. The table has 350,000 or so distinct CDR3 sequences, roughly 9% seen once; the top ten hold 7.5% to 9.5%. Sequencing input: naive T cells sorted from blood. The receptor was derived from a woman between 45 and 65 years old in good health. The rearrangement links TRBV24-1 to TRBJ2-1; tentatively, D is TRBD2 (6 bases). CDR3 in DNA: TGTGCCACCAGTGACCTGACTAGTCAGCAGTTCTTC. This translates into CATSDLTSQQFF.